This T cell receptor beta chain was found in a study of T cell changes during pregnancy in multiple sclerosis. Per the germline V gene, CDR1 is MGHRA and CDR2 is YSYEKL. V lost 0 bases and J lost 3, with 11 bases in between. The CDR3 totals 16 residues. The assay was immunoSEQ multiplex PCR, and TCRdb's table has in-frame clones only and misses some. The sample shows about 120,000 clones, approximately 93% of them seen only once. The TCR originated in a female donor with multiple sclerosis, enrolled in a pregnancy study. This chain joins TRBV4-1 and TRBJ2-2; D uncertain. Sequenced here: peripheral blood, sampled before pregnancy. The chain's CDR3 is CASSQEVRAYTGELFF. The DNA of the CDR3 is TGCGCCAGCAGCCAAGAAGTACGAGCCTACACCGGGGAGCTGTTTTTT.